This T cell receptor beta chain is drawn from a study of blood T cells in healthy people across ages. The study's findings and limits: Shifts in expanded clonotypes may have been confounded by donor CMV status, which was unknown. Naive T cell percentage strongly correlated with TCR beta diversity.

Primers used in a second PCR of roughly 7 to 11 cycles were a sample-barcoded 5' primer and a J-beta primer mix. TCRdb independently ran MiXCR on the 5' RACE reads; one entry per CDR3 protein. There are about 800,000 distinct CDR3 sequences in the sample; roughly 25% occur only once, and under 4.5% lies in the top ten. As to this clonotype: No antigen is known for it.

These data were also filed under a second study, of T cells of mothers and their children.

This TCR came from a boy aged 5-17 years in good health. Sequenced: blood.

The CDR3 is CASRDSTSTSTDTQYF. The DNA of the CDR3 is TGTGCCAGCAGAGACAGTACCAGTACCAGCACAGATACGCAGTATTTT. The rearrangement joins TRBV2 to TRBJ2-3; weak D call: TRBD1 (5 bases). The CDR3 sequence is 16 residues long. The V end was cut by 6 bases, the J end by 0 bases, with 16 bases between. Germline CDR1 SNHLY, CDR2 FYNNEI.